These T cell receptor beta chains were read from a single sample in a study of early T cells in non-severe SARS-CoV-2 infection. TCRdb independently ran MiXCR on the 5' RACE reads; one entry per CDR3 protein. The sample has some 30,000 distinct CDR3 sequences; under 5% are singletons. Input material: whole blood. Source of these receptors: an adult who was a healthcare worker with PCR-confirmed SARS-CoV-2 infection or an uninfected control (not recorded which). Both conserved end residues are part of each CDR3. The order of the fields is clone size, J gene, V gene, D gene, CDR3 DNA, CDR3 protein. The D gene is left open where the match is weak. A clone size is listed for some rows: how often the clone was seen (once, few, many), or a class if it is expanded.

many TRBJ2-7 TRBV4-2 TRBD2 TGTGCCAGCAGCCAAGATCTCGTATCTGGGACTAGCGGTTCCTACGAGCAGTACTTC CASSQDLVSGTSGSYEQYF
few TRBJ2-3 TRBV6-6 TRBD2 TGTGCCAGCGCGATGGGAGGGGTGAGAGATACGCAGTATTTT CASAMGGVRDTQYF
many TRBJ2-7 TRBV5-1 NA TGCGCCAGCAGCTTCAGAGGACGGAAGACCGAGCAGTACTTC CASSFRGRKTEQYF
many TRBJ2-7 TRBV30 NA TGTGCCTGGAGTGGACCGGCAAAGACCTACGAGCAGTACTTC CAWSGPAKTYEQYF
NA TRBJ2-2 TRBV4-2 TRBD2 TGTGCCAGCAGCGAACTAGCGGGAGGCGCCGGGGAGCTGTTTTTT CASSELAGGAGELFF
many TRBJ2-1 TRBV19 TRBD2 TGTGCCAGTAGTATATGGCGGGGGACTAGCGGGAGGAATGAGCAGTTCTTC CASSIWRGTSGRNEQFF
many TRBJ2-3 TRBV5-1 NA TGCGCCAGCAGCCAAGACAGGTCCGGGGCAGGTACGCAGTATTTT CASSQDRSGAGTQYF
few TRBJ2-1 TRBV24-1 NA TGTGCCACCAGTGATTTCGGAGGGATAGGGTCGGATGAGCAGTTCTTC CATSDFGGIGSDEQFF
medium-sized TRBJ2-5 TRBV7-2 TRBD1 TGTGCCAGCAGCTCACAGGGGGGAGCCACGGAGACCCAGTACTTC CASSSQGGATETQYF
medium-sized TRBJ2-7 TRBV13 NA TGTGCCAGCAGCTTTGGCGGGGACACCTACGAGCAGTACTTC CASSFGGDTYEQYF
many TRBJ2-1 TRBV7-9 NA TGTGCCAGCAGCTTAAGAAAAATTTCGGGACCTTTCAATGAGCAGTTCTTC CASSLRKISGPFNEQFF
few TRBJ1-5 TRBV12-3/TRBV12-4 NA TGTGCCAGCAGTTTACGAGGACAGTACAATCAGCCCCAGCATTTT CASSLRGQYNQPQHF
many TRBJ2-7 TRBV5-6 TRBD1 TGTGCCAGCAGCTATGACAGGGTCGGCGAGCAGTACTTC CASSYDRVGEQYF
many TRBJ1-4 TRBV18 TRBD1 TGTGCCAGCTCACGACAGGGAGGGGGAAGCGATAAACTGTTTTTT CASSRQGGGSDKLFF
many TRBJ2-7 TRBV6-2/TRBV6-3 NA TGTGCCAGCAGCCACACGGTATACGAGCAGTACTTC CASSHTVYEQYF
many TRBJ2-2 TRBV10-3 TRBD1 TGTGCCATCAGTTTACAGGGGCCGGACACCGGGGAGCTGTTTTTT CAISLQGPDTGELFF
many TRBJ1-1 TRBV4-2 TRBD1 TGTGCCAGCAGCCAAATACCGGGACAGGAGGACACTGAAGCTTTCTTT CASSQIPGQEDTEAFF
many TRBJ1-2 TRBV10-3 TRBD1 TGTGCCATCAGCGACAGGGTTGCCTATGGCTACACCTTC CAISDRVAYGYTF
NA TRBJ1-4 TRBV27 NA TGTGCCAGCAGTACATCCCGGGATTTTAATGAAAAACTGTTTTTT CASSTSRDFNEKLFF
NA TRBJ2-1 TRBV20-1 TRBD2 TGCAGTGCTCCCAGATCTCGAGCGGGAAGATACAATGAGCAGTTCTTC CSAPRSRAGRYNEQFF
many TRBJ2-7 TRBV18 TRBD1 TGTGCCAGCTCCCGGGAGGGGACAGGGGGCTATGAGCAGTACTTC CASSREGTGGYEQYF
many TRBJ2-7 TRBV18 NA TGTGCCAGCTCCCTTTTCAGGGATACCCACGAGCAGTACTTC CASSLFRDTHEQYF
many TRBJ1-1 TRBV2 NA TGTGCCAGCATCTTTCTTGGGGGGGTTACTGAAGCTTTCTTT CASIFLGGVTEAFF
few TRBJ1-1 TRBV15 TRBD1 TGTGCCACCAGGACGGGACAGGGAAGGGACACTGAAGCTTTCTTT CATRTGQGRDTEAFF
many TRBJ2-3 TRBV6-1 TRBD1 TGTGCCAGCAGTGAAGCAGGAACAGGGGTGGGCACAGATACGCAGTATTTT CASSEAGTGVGTDTQYF
many TRBJ1-2 TRBV5-4 TRBD1 TGTGCCAGCAGCACCCTAGGGGGCCCCCTGAGGGAAGGCTACACCTTC CASSTLGGPLREGYTF
many TRBJ2-7 TRBV4-1 NA TGCGCCAGCAGCCAGGGGCAGGGGTCCTACGAGCAGTACTTC CASSQGQGSYEQYF
few TRBJ2-2 TRBV7-9 NA TGTGCCAGCAGCTTAGCGGGGTACACCGGGGAGCTGTTTTTT CASSLAGYTGELFF
many TRBJ2-3 TRBV12-3/TRBV12-4 NA TGTGCCAGCAGACCCACCTTGGGACCCCAGGAAACAGATACGCAGTATTTT CASRPTLGPQETDTQYF
many TRBJ1-4 TRBV19 NA TGTGCCAGTAGTTTGGCTCGTGTTGAAAAACTGTTTTTT CASSLARVEKLFF
many TRBJ2-1 TRBV7-9 NA TGTGCCAGCAGCTTATCTACAGGGAGATACAATGAGCAGTTCTTC CASSLSTGRYNEQFF
NA TRBJ2-3 TRBV7-3 NA TGTGCCAGCAGCACCCTCGTGGGGTATACGCAGTATTTT CASSTLVGYTQYF
many TRBJ2-3 TRBV20-1 NA TGCAGTGCTAGAGTACCTTCCTGGACCCCTAGCACAGATACGCAGTATTTT CSARVPSWTPSTDTQYF
many TRBJ2-1 TRBV4-1 TRBD2 TGCGCCAGCAGCCCCGGACTAGCAGCCTACAATGAGCAGTTCTTC CASSPGLAAYNEQFF
many TRBJ1-1 TRBV11-3 NA TGTGCCAGCAGAACTGAAGCTTTCTTT CASRTEAFF
many TRBJ2-3 TRBV20-1 NA TGCAGTATTAAGGGAAGCACAGATACGCAGTATTTT CSIKGSTDTQYF